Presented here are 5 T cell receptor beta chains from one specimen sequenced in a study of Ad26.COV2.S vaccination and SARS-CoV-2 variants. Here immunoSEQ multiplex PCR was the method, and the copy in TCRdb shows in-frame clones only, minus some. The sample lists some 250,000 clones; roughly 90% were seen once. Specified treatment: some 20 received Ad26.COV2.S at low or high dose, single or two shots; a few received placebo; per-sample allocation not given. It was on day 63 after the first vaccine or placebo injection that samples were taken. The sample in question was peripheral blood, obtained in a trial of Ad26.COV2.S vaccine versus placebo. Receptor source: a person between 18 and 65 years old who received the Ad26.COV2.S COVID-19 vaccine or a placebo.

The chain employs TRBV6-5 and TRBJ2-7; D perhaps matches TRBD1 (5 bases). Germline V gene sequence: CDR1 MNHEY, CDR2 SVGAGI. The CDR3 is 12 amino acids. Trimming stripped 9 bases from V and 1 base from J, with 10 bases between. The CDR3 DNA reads TGTGCCAGTACAGGTGGTTCCTACGAGCAGTACTTC. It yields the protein CASTGGSYEQYF.

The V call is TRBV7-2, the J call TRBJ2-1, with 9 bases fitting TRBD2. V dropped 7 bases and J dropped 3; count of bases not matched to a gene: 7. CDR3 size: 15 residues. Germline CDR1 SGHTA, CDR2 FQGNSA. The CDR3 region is CASILSGGYYNEQFF. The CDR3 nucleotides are TGTGCCAGCATCCTTAGCGGGGGTTACTACAATGAGCAGTTCTTC.

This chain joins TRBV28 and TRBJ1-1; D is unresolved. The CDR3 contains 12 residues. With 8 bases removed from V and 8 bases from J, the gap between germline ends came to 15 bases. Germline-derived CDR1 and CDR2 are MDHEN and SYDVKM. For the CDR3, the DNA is TGTGCCAGCGGAAAATTGGGCGGGGAAGCTTTCTTT. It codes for CASGKLGGEAFF.

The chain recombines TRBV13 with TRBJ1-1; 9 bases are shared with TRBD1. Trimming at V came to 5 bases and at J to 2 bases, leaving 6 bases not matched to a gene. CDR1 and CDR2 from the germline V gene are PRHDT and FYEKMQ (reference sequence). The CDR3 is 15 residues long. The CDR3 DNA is TGTGCCAGCAGCGCCCGGGGACAGGGAAACACTGAAGCTTTCTTT. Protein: CASSARGQGNTEAFF. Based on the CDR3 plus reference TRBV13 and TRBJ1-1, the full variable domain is AAGVIQSPRHLIKEKRETATLKCYPIPRHDTVYWYQQGPGQDPQFLISFYEKMQSDKGSIPDRFSAQQFSDYHSELNMSSLELGDSALYFCASSARGQGNTEAFFGQGTRLTVV.

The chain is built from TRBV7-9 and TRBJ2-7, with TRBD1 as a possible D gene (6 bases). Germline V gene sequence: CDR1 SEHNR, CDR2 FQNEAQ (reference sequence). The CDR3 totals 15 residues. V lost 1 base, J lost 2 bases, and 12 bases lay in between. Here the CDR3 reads CASSLVKGGPYEQYF. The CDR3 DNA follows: TGTGCCAGCAGCTTAGTGAAAGGGGGACCCTACGAGCAGTACTTC.